This entry features one T cell receptor (beta chain) sequence. These data originate in a study of blood T cell repertoires in COVID-19. TCRdb keeps only in-frame clones here, not all; method: immunoSEQ multiplex PCR. Here the sample spans over 200,000 clones, approximately 86% being singletons. CDR3 length: 15 amino acids. Germline CDR1 and CDR2: ENHRY and SYGVKD. Unmatched junction bases numbered 7, after V lost 6 bases and J lost 1 base. J is TRBJ1-1 and V is TRBV10-3; 8 nucleotides match TRBD1. The sequence was obtained from a woman younger than 45 who had been exposed to COVID-19. Material for sequencing was PBMCs or T cells enriched from blood (not recorded which). The CDR3, as DNA: TGTGCCATCAGCGACCAGGACAGGGCGAACACTGAAGCTTTCTTT. It specifies CAISDQDRANTEAFF.